This entry lists 10 T cell receptor beta chains sequenced from one sample in a study of cytotoxic CD8 clonotypes in ibrutinib-treated CLL. Profiled with immunoSEQ multiplex PCR; TCRdb holds only in-frame clones, not every one. This table holds about 140,000 clones, around 81% found once. The input for sequencing was PBMCs, taken after 36 months of ibrutinib treatment. Receptor source: a human donor with chronic lymphocytic leukemia.

The V and J genes are TRBV13 and TRBJ1-2, with D perhaps TRBD1 (5 bases). Deletions cut 3 bases from V and 3 bases from J, with 17 bases between. This CDR3 has 16 amino acids. Germline V gene sequence: CDR1 PRHDT, CDR2 FYEKMQ (reference sequence). CDR3 nucleotides: TGTGCCAGCAGCTTCCGAACGCAGGGCCTATACTATGGCTACACCTTC. Its protein product is CASSFRTQGLYYGYTF.

J is TRBJ2-6 and V is TRBV29-1, with D tentatively TRBD1 or TRBD2 (6 bases each). There are 18 residues in the CDR3. Per the germline V gene, CDR1 is SQVTM and CDR2 is ANQGSEA. Trimming shortened V by 2 bases and J by 4 bases, and 21 bases separated the two germline ends. CDR3 nucleotides: TGCAGCGTTGAATGGTGGAGGGGGTTGGGAGTAGGGGCCAACGTCCTGACTTTC. This translates into CSVEWWRGLGVGANVLTF.

This chain links TRBV19 with TRBJ1-5, with 11 bases lining up with TRBD1. The CDR3 totals 17 residues. V lost 3 bases, J lost 4 bases, and 8 bases stayed unmatched. The germline CDR1 and CDR2 sequences are LNHDA and SQIVND (reference sequence). The CDR3: CASSIWRDRGINQPQHF. CDR3 DNA: TGTGCCAGTAGTATTTGGCGGGACAGGGGGATAAATCAGCCCCAGCATTTT.

The chain has TRBV10-2 and TRBJ1-4; 7 positions agree with TRBD1. The ends lost 6 bases at V and 7 bases at J; junction bases unmatched: 11. This CDR3 has 15 amino acids. Germline V gene data show CDR1 as WSHSY and CDR2 as SAAADI. The DNA for the CDR3 is TGCGCCAGCAGCCATTCCGGGACAGCGGGTGAAAAACTGTTTTTT. This gives the protein CASSHSGTAGEKLFF.

The chain carries TRBV5-1 and TRBJ2-1, with TRBD1 as a possible D gene (5 bases). This CDR3 region has 16 residues. Between the trimmed V and J ends, which lost 3 bases and 3 bases, there was a span of 16 bases. Germline V gives CDR1 SGHRS, CDR2 YFSETQ. Here the CDR3 reads CASSWVTATNYNEQFF. CDR3 nucleotides: TGCGCCAGCAGCTGGGTGACAGCCACTAACTACAATGAGCAGTTCTTC. The full variable domain, with the rest looked up from reference TRBV5-1 and TRBJ2-1, is KAGVTQTPRYLIKTRGQQVTLSCSPISGHRSVSWYQQTPGQGLQFLFEYFSETQRNKGNFPGRFSGRQFSNSRSEMNVSTLELGDSALYLCASSWVTATNYNEQFFGPGTRLTVL.

The rearrangement joins TRBV28 to TRBJ1-1, with D unresolved. With 5 bases removed from V and 5 bases from J, the gap between germline ends came to 9 bases. CDR1 MDHEN and CDR2 SYDVKM come from the germline V gene. CDR3 length: 12 residues. Here the CDR3 reads CASSPARTEAFF. DNA for the CDR3: TGTGCCAGCAGTCCAGCTAGGACTGAAGCTTTCTTT.

The chain combines TRBV7-6 with TRBJ2-1; no clear D. V was trimmed by 3 bases and J by 10 bases, leaving 7 bases between them. The CDR3 covers 11 residues. Germline lookup yields CDR1 SGHVS and CDR2 FNYEAQ. The CDR3 region has the DNA TGTGCCAGCAGCTTTCGTGGCGAGCAGTTCTTC. Protein: CASSFRGEQFF.

The chain carries TRBV13 and TRBJ2-7; D is possibly TRBD1 (5 bases). This CDR3 has 15 residues. Trimming left V 5 bases short and J 5 bases short, with 19 bases between. CDR1 and CDR2 (germline): PRHDT, FYEKMQ (reference sequence). CDR3 in amino acids: CASSQTGRTIHEQYF. The CDR3 DNA sequence: TGTGCCAGCAGCCAAACTGGACGGACAATCCACGAGCAGTACTTC.

CDR3 amino acids: CAWISSRGNGYTF. The DNA for the CDR3 is TGTGCCTGGATCTCCTCGCGGGGAAATGGCTACACCTTC. The chain has TRBV30 and TRBJ1-2; D is ambiguous. Germline-derived CDR1 and CDR2 are GTSNPN and SVGIG (reference sequence). Trimming cost V 4 bases and J 6 bases, with 15 bases left between them. The CDR3 runs to 13 residues.

This clone appeared a few times. The chain uses TRBV7-7 and TRBJ2-2; D not resolved. The CDR3 spans 14 residues. The germline V gene encodes CDR1 SSHAT and CDR2 FNYEAQ (reference sequence). V was cut by 2 bases and J by 3 bases, with 7 bases left in between. The DNA for the CDR3 is TGTGCCAGCAGCTTAAGTTGGTACACCGGGGAGCTGTTTTTT. It yields the protein CASSLSWYTGELFF.